The clone carrying this T cell receptor (beta chain) was counted once. Its antigen is not known. This entry belongs to a study of vaccination and CD4 T cells after COVID-19. Across the study: Recovered patients in the cohort numbered six men and four women, two of them Hispanic. Samples taken post-COVID came a median 101 days after diagnosis, ranging from 35 to 161. Stimulation used overlapping spike peptides from SARS-CoV-2, HCoV-NL63, HCoV-OC43 and HCoV-229E. Whole-study results and caveats: Convalescent patient numbers were relatively low, with no early post-infection timepoints.

Treatment: roughly 10-day PBMC culture with coronavirus spike peptide pools or control peptides (ViraFEST assay). Germline-derived CDR1 and CDR2 are MNHEY and SVGAGI. The CDR3 is 15 residues long. V was clipped by 0 bases and J by 7 bases; unmatched bases: 8. Oncomine TCR Beta short-read sequencing was applied to DNA from cultured CD4+ T cells. TCRdb passed the PCR reads through MiXCR, listing each CDR3 protein once. Among over 15,000 distinct CDR3 sequences, roughly 48% were seen once, and the ten largest hold roughly a tenth. The specimen comprised CD4+ T cells from blood, cultured in vitro, sampled before SARS-CoV-2 vaccination. This clonotype originated in a human donor who had recovered from COVID-19. The chain uses TRBV6-5 and TRBJ2-7; 8 nucleotides align to TRBD2. The chain's CDR3 is CASSYSTSGRVEQYF. CDR3 sequence (DNA): TGTGCCAGCAGTTACTCGACCAGCGGGAGAGTTGAGCAGTACTTC.